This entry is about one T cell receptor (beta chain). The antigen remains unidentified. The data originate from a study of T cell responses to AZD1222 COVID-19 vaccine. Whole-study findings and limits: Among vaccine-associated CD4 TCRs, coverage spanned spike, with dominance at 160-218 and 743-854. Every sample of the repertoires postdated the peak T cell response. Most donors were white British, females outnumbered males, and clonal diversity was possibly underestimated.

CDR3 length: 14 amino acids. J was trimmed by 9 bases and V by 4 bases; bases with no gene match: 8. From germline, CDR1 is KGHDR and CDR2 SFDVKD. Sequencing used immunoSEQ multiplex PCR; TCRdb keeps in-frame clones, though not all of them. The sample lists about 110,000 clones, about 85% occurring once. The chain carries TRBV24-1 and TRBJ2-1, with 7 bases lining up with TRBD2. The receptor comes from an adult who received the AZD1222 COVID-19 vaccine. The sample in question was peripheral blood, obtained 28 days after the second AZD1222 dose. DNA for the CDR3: TGTGCCACCAGTGAAAGCGGGGAAAGTAGTGAGCAGTTCTTC. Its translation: CATSESGESSEQFF.